This T cell receptor (beta chain) was identified in a study of blood T cell repertoires in COVID-19 (dated by TCRdb to between 2020 and 2021). About the study as a whole: Samples from collaborators originated in the United States, Italy and Spain and spanned both the acute and convalescent phases of COVID-19. The material from the prospective study consisted of cDNA or gDNA derived from T cells, B-cell-depleted T cells, or PBMCs. Deeply sampled blood TCRbeta repertoires from subjects exposed to, actively infected with, or recovered from COVID-19 were included in the dataset. A freely available public database, intended as a resource for researchers studying the immune response to SARS-CoV-2, is where the repertoires were released. The samples were drawn from the first 160 participants of the ongoing ImmuneRACE study and from 1,254 subjects provided by 6 global collaborators. Nearly every sample came with metadata listing a de-identified subject ID, COVID-19 status, age in years and sex. HLA class I and class II types, where available, came from metadata supplied by the sample provider rather than from assay-based typing. Results and caveats for the whole study, not just this receptor: How much clinical and demographic metadata was included differed by source and by participant, and the metadata was provided uncurated.

The immunoSEQ Assay, a bias-controlled multiplex PCR, was used to amplify TCRbeta CDR3 regions from genomic DNA. The source study handled its data this way. The number of nucleated cells in each sample was estimated by amplification of reference gene primers within the assay. To quantify the absolute abundance of each unique TCRbeta CDR3 rearrangement, sequence reads were collapsed and filtered. For each sample, productive Simpson clonality was calculated by taking the square root of Simpson's diversity index across productive rearrangements. The clones in this table, taken by TCRdb from immuneACCESS, are in-frame only. Not every clone is retained; where verified, under half of the shortfall comes from an unresolved V gene, and the cause of the rest is unknown. V and J calls and clone size follow that table, whereas D and trimming were derived from the DNA. The sample records 200,000 to 250,000 clones, approximately 84% of which are singletons. The top ten clones comprise around 1.9% of the sample.

Whole blood was collected in K2EDTA tubes by collaborating institutions according to the institutions' own protocols. For TCRbeta analysis, collaborators shipped samples as frozen whole blood, isolated PBMCs, or DNA extracted from either of those sample types. Turning to this clone: No cognate antigen has been identified for it. Per-base quality was not reported, and no clone a single base away is much larger than it.

Sequenced material: peripheral blood. The sequence derives from an elderly woman with acute or convalescent COVID-19.

The DNA sequence is as follows: TGTGCCAGCAGTGGAATGACTAGCGGGGGCCACACCGGGGAGCTGTTTTTT. This codes for CASSGMTSGGHTGELFF. Rearrangement joined TRBV2 to TRBJ2-2; 12 of the junction bases match TRBD2. Reading the germline V gene gives CDR1 SNHLY and CDR2 FYNNEI. At the junction V is shortened by 4 bases and J by 3 bases; bases outside the gene matches: 6. The CDR3 numbers 17 residues from cysteine through phenylalanine. Only the CDR3 DNA is retained, 51 bases long and in frame from the first base.